The 17 T cell receptor beta chains given below trace back to one sample, sequenced in a study of neoadjuvant anti-PD-1 for oral cavity cancer. Assay used: immunoSEQ multiplex PCR; TCRdb lists only in-frame clones, some missing. The sample includes about 7,600 clones, more than 50% of them seen just once. Sequenced material: tumor tissue, taken before nivolumab (anti-PD-1) treatment. Source of these receptors: a person between 40 and 80 years old with oral cavity squamous cell carcinoma.

The chain joins TRBV10-3 to TRBJ2-1; maybe TRBD1 (5 bases). CDR1 ENHRY and CDR2 SYGVKD come from the germline V gene. The CDR3 consists of 13 residues. Trimming left V 0 bases short and J 15 bases short, with 15 bases between. CDR3 sequence: CAISESTGPGRFF. The CDR3 nucleotides read TGTGCCATCAGTGAGTCGACCGGACCAGGGCGGTTCTTC.

The J gene is TRBJ2-1, the V gene TRBV5-1, with D possibly being TRBD2 (5 bases). V was trimmed by 3 bases and J by 4 bases, leaving 17 bases between them. CDR1 SGHRS and CDR2 YFSETQ come from the germline V gene. The CDR3 length is 16 residues. CDR3 amino acids: CASSWGGVGAYNEQFF. The CDR3 DNA reads TGCGCCAGCAGCTGGGGTGGTGTGGGAGCTTACAATGAGCAGTTCTTC.

In nucleotides, the CDR3 is TGCGCCAGCAGCCTACTAGCGGACCAAGAGACCCAGTACTTC. Translating it yields CASSLLADQETQYF. The rearrangement uses TRBV5-1 and TRBJ2-5; TRBD2 aligns across 8 bases. Losses at the gene ends were 4 bases for V and 0 bases for J; bases not matched to a gene: 2. The germline gives CDR1 SGHRS, CDR2 YFSETQ. This CDR3 comprises 14 residues.

The chain combines TRBV5-8 with TRBJ2-1, with D perhaps matching TRBD2 (6 bases). This CDR3 comprises 15 residues. The V and J ends lost 2 bases and 8 bases respectively, with 17 bases between them. The germline gives CDR1 SGHTS, CDR2 YDEGEE. The CDR3 region is CASSFLTFGGDEQFF. In DNA, the CDR3 is TGTGCCAGCAGCTTTTTGACTTTCGGAGGGGATGAGCAGTTCTTC.

The V call is TRBV15, the J call TRBJ2-6; no definite D call. V was cut by 3 bases and J by 1 base, with 16 bases left in between. The V gene's germline CDR1 is LNHNV and CDR2 YYDKDF (reference sequence). The CDR3 contains 18 residues. The CDR3 DNA reads as TGTGCCACCAGCAGCCTACCGGGCCTATCTTCTGGGGCCAACGTCCTGACTTTC. Its protein product is CATSSLPGLSSGANVLTF.

This clone has a handful of counts. This chain joins TRBV9 and TRBJ1-1; 8 nucleotides line up with TRBD1. V shed 4 bases, J shed 2 bases, and the junction held 7 bases outside the gene matches. Germline CDR1 is SGDLS and CDR2 is YYNGEE. This CDR3 region has 15 residues. CDR3: CASSPQGQANTEAFF. The CDR3 DNA follows: TGTGCCAGCAGCCCCCAGGGACAGGCTAACACTGAAGCTTTCTTT.

V gene TRBV4-1 combines with J gene TRBJ1-1; D remains unclear. V gave up 4 bases and J gave up 2 bases, with 11 bases separating them. Germline-derived CDR1 and CDR2 are MGHRA and YSYEKL. The CDR3 has 14 residues. DNA of the CDR3: TGCGCCAGCAGCCCCGGAGGGAGTAACACTGAAGCTTTCTTT. Translated: CASSPGGSNTEAFF.

The table lists this clone with a few counts. The chain links TRBV11-2 to TRBJ2-1; D unclear. Germline-derived CDR1 and CDR2 are SGHAT and FQNNGV. The CDR3 runs 15 residues. V gave up 4 bases and J gave up 7 bases, with 17 bases separating them. For the CDR3, the DNA is TGTGCCAGCAGCTCTTCGTCCGGGTTGCCGAATGAGCAGTTCTTC. Its translation: CASSSSSGLPNEQFF.

The genes are TRBV28 and TRBJ2-7; maybe TRBD2 (8 bases). Trimming shortened V by 1 base and J by 6 bases, and 22 bases separated the two germline ends. Germline CDR1 reads MDHEN; CDR2 reads SYDVKM. This CDR3 is built from 17 residues. CDR3 region: CASSLSGRGQFPSEQYF. The CDR3 nucleotides are TGTGCCAGCAGTTTATCCGGGAGGGGACAGTTCCCGTCCGAGCAGTACTTC.

J is TRBJ2-7 and V is TRBV9, with a weak D call TRBD1 (5 bases). Trimming stripped 0 bases from V and 0 bases from J, with 7 bases between. The germline V gene encodes CDR1 SGDLS and CDR2 YYNGEE. CDR3 length: 14 amino acids. In nucleotides, the CDR3 is TGTGCCAGCAGCGTAGGACAGAACTCCTACGAGCAGTACTTC. Amino acid sequence: CASSVGQNSYEQYF.

In its sample, this clone was seen a few times. The chain links TRBV19 to TRBJ2-7; TRBD1 is a possible D gene (6 bases). Trimming removed 3 bases at V and 4 bases at J, with 10 bases between. CDR3 length equals 13 residues. The V gene's germline CDR1 is LNHDA and CDR2 SQIVND (reference sequence). The CDR3, as DNA: TGTGCCAGTAGTATGACAGGACATTACGAGCAGTACTTC. It yields the protein CASSMTGHYEQYF.

This chain connects TRBV6-5 to TRBJ1-1, with D uncertain. The CDR3 has 9 amino acids. Trimming stripped 6 bases from V and 8 bases from J, with 4 bases between. Germline lookup yields CDR1 MNHEY and CDR2 SVGAGI. The CDR3 is CASRKEAFF. The CDR3 coding sequence is TGTGCCAGCAGGAAGGAAGCTTTCTTT.

The rearrangement joins TRBV6-6 to TRBJ1-1; TRBD1 matches 8 bases. CDR1 and CDR2 (germline): MNHNY, SVGAGI (reference sequence). The junction had 4 bases not matched to a gene; V was cut back by 2 bases and J by 2 bases. The CDR3 is 15 residues long. This chain's CDR3 is CASSYTTGGNTEAFF. CDR3 in DNA: TGTGCCAGCAGTTACACAACAGGGGGTAACACTGAAGCTTTCTTT.

This chain joins TRBV2 and TRBJ2-1; D might be TRBD2 (6 bases). Trimming stripped 8 bases from V and 8 bases from J, with 16 bases between. This CDR3 spans 13 amino acids. The germline gives CDR1 SNHLY, CDR2 FYNNEI. The CDR3 coding sequence is TGTGCCAGCCAGGGACTCCACGTCGATGAGCAGTTCTTC. Translated, it gives CASQGLHVDEQFF.

This clone was seen more than once but under ten times. V gene TRBV10-2 combines with J gene TRBJ1-3, with D perhaps matching TRBD1 (5 bases). The V gene lost 3 bases and the J gene lost 5 bases, with 8 bases spanning the gap. The CDR3 has 13 residues. Germline CDR1 WSHSY, CDR2 SAAADI. CDR3 nucleotide sequence: TGCGCCAGCAGTGACAGGGAGAGAAACACCATATATTTT. Protein sequence: CASSDRERNTIYF.

This clone was counted only a few times. The CDR3 is CASSEGDPTTNEKLFF. CDR3 nucleotides: TGTGCCAGCAGTGAGGGGGACCCAACAACTAATGAAAAACTGTTTTTT. This sequence joins TRBV6-1 and TRBJ1-4; D is possibly TRBD1 (5 bases). The germline CDR1 and CDR2 sequences are MNHNS and SASEGT. The V end was cut by 3 bases, the J end by 0 bases, with 11 bases between. The CDR3 runs 16 residues.

V and J are TRBV5-1 and TRBJ2-3; possibly TRBD1 for D (6 bases). This CDR3 comprises 14 residues. The V end lost 3 bases, the J end lost 0 bases, and 8 bases lay between the germline ends. The germline V gene has CDR1 SGHRS and CDR2 YFSETQ. CDR3 nucleotide sequence: TGCGCCAGCAGCTCAGGACAGAGCACAGATACGCAGTATTTT. Translated, it gives CASSSGQSTDTQYF.